The 9 T cell receptor beta chains below come from one sample, sequenced in a study of blood T cell repertoires in COVID-19. Clones were sequenced by immunoSEQ multiplex PCR, and TCRdb holds only the in-frame ones, with some missing. The sample records over 85,000 clones, over 65% being singletons. What was sequenced was peripheral blood. These receptors originate from a woman at least 80 years old with acute or convalescent COVID-19.

This chain links TRBV6-6 with TRBJ2-1; TRBD2 agrees at 11 bases. There are 16 residues in the CDR3. CDR1 and CDR2 from the germline V gene are MNHNY and SVGAGI (reference sequence). J was trimmed by 4 bases and V by 5 bases; bases with no gene match: 7. The CDR3 coding sequence is TGTGCCAGCAGTCCGAATCTAGCGGGGGGTTACAATGAGCAGTTCTTC. The encoded protein is CASSPNLAGGYNEQFF.

The chain uses TRBV7-8 and TRBJ2-7, with 10 bases fitting TRBD2. The CDR3 is 16 amino acids. The V gene's germline CDR1 is SGHVS and CDR2 FQNEAQ. The V and J ends lost 0 bases and 9 bases, in that order; junction bases with no gene match: 11. The CDR3 region is CASSLAFIGLAVAQYF. The CDR3, as DNA: TGTGCCAGCAGCTTAGCATTCATCGGACTAGCGGTCGCGCAGTACTTC.

This clone occurred a few times. The chain has TRBV5-1 and TRBJ2-7; 9 bases are shared with TRBD2. This CDR3 region has 14 residues. J lost 3 bases, V lost 7 bases, and 8 bases had no gene match. Germline V gene lookup returns CDR1 SGHRS and CDR2 YFSETQ. CDR3 bases: TGCGCCAGCGGCTGGAAGCGGGGGGACTACGAGCAGTACTTC. Translation: CASGWKRGDYEQYF. The whole variable domain, remainder taken from reference TRBV5-1 and TRBJ2-7, is KAGVTQTPRYLIKTRGQQVTLSCSPISGHRSVSWYQQTPGQGLQFLFEYFSETQRNKGNFPGRFSGRQFSNSRSEMNVSTLELGDSALYLCASGWKRGDYEQYFGPGTRLTVT.

The chain uses TRBV9 and TRBJ1-1; no reliable D call. The CDR3 has 13 residues. Deletions cut 0 bases from V and 3 bases from J, with 6 bases between. The germline CDR1 and CDR2 sequences are SGDLS and YYNGEE. CDR3 residues: CASSVERDTEAFF. CDR3 in DNA: TGTGCCAGCAGCGTAGAGCGCGACACTGAAGCTTTCTTT.

There are a few counts of this clone. The chain is built from TRBV27 and TRBJ2-5; TRBD2 matches at 9 bases. Germline-derived CDR1 and CDR2 are MNHEY and SMNVEV (reference sequence). The CDR3 length is 16 residues. Losses at the gene ends were 4 bases for V and 5 bases for J; bases not matched to a gene: 11. CDR3 sequence (DNA): TGTGCCAGCAGTTCCGGTGGTAGCGGGAGCGTTGAGACCCAGTACTTC. Protein product: CASSSGGSGSVETQYF.

The genes are TRBV5-6 and TRBJ2-5; TRBD2 aligns across 14 bases. The CDR3 totals 18 residues. Germline CDR1 reads SGHDT; CDR2 reads YYEEEE. Trimming at V came to 0 bases and at J to 1 base, leaving 5 bases not matched to a gene. The CDR3: CASSLGLAGGPSQETQYF. CDR3 in DNA: TGTGCCAGCAGCTTGGGACTAGCGGGGGGGCCGTCCCAAGAGACCCAGTACTTC.

The V call is TRBV5-4, the J call TRBJ2-1; 8 bases are a match to TRBD1. The germline V gene encodes CDR1 SGHNT and CDR2 YYREEE (reference sequence). The CDR3 consists of 16 residues. With V trimmed by 2 bases and J by 8 bases, 12 bases remained unmatched. CDR3 in DNA: TGTGCCAGCAGCTTCAGGGTACAGGGGGTGAGTGATGAGCAGTTCTTC. Protein: CASSFRVQGVSDEQFF.

J is TRBJ1-3 and V is TRBV2; 11 bases map to TRBD1. The length of the CDR3 is 19 residues. Looked up from germline, CDR1 is SNHLY and CDR2 is FYNNEI. Germline trimming cut 5 bases from V and 2 bases from J; bases unmatched to any gene: 14. This chain's CDR3 is CASSRRGQGAHPAGNTIYF. The CDR3 DNA sequence: TGTGCCAGCAGTCGGAGAGGACAGGGGGCGCATCCCGCTGGAAACACCATATATTTT.

This rearrangement joins TRBV5-4 to TRBJ2-2; possibly TRBD2 for D (6 bases). The CDR3 spans 15 residues. Per the germline V gene, CDR1 is SGHNT and CDR2 is YYREEE (reference sequence). The germline V and J ends were trimmed by 3 bases and 6 bases, with 15 bases remaining between them. CDR3 sequence: CASSSGGPGAGELFF. DNA for the CDR3: TGTGCCAGCAGCTCAGGAGGGCCTGGTGCCGGGGAGCTGTTTTTT.